These 4 T cell receptor beta chains share one sample of origin, sequenced in a study of T cells in Graves' hyperthyroidism and ophthalmopathy (dated by TCRdb to between 2017 and 2020). The library was produced with multiplex PCR. The sequencing machine was an Illumina HiSeq 2000. TCR beta CDR3 regions were amplified from RNA transcripts. The first round of RT-PCR for the TCR CDR3 was performed with the HTBI primer set and the Qiagen OneStep RT-PCR kit. TCRdb reprocessed the public reads (quality trimming at Q25 with fastp, clone calling with MiXCR) and kept in-frame beta chains. Rows are unified per CDR3 protein, each entry keeping the most common DNA and genes. The sample table contains about 130,000 distinct CDR3 sequences; only one count was recorded for approximately 20% of them. Together, the top ten hold roughly 73% of the sample. Sequenced input: blood. Receptors were obtained from a woman in her 50s with Graves' hyperthyroidism that later progressed to Graves' ophthalmopathy.

This clonotype was seen many times. V usage is TRBV3-1 and J usage is TRBJ2-3; the match to TRBD2 covers 9 bases. The CDR3 extends over 18 amino acids. The V segment lost 3 bases and the J segment 3 bases; nucleotides outside the gene matches: 13. Germline assignment: CDR1 LGHDT and CDR2 YNNKEL (reference sequence). The CDR3 is CASSHRGNLAGATDTQYF. CDR3 nucleotides: TGTGCCAGCAGCCATCGGGGGAACTTAGCGGGAGCTACAGATACGCAGTATTTT.

The chain is built from TRBV4-2 and TRBJ2-1; TRBD2 matches at 10 bases. The CDR3 runs 17 residues. V trimming: 4 bases; J trimming: 5 bases; junction bases outside the gene matches: 11. Germline V gene lookup returns CDR1 LGHNA and CDR2 YNFKEQ. The CDR3 sequence is CASSLGGLAGADNEQFF. CDR3 nucleotides: TGTGCCAGCAGCCTGGGGGGGCTAGCGGGAGCCGACAATGAGCAGTTCTTC.

For this clonotype: A single base separates this from a much larger clone, so it may be a read error. V is TRBV27 and J is TRBJ2-3; possible D gene TRBD2, 6 bases. CDR1 and CDR2 from the germline V gene are MNHEY and SMNVEV (reference sequence). The CDR3 runs 13 residues. The CDR3 sequence: CAGRLEGTDTQYF. As DNA, the CDR3 is TGTGCCGGCAGACTAGAGGGGACAGATACGCAGTATTTT.

In this sample, this clonotype turned up many times. The chain uses TRBV6-1 and TRBJ1-2; no definite D call. Per germline, CDR1 MNHNS and CDR2 SASEGT. V was trimmed by 2 bases and J by 8 bases, leaving 12 bases between them. This CDR3 spans 13 amino acids. In DNA, the CDR3 is TGTGCCAGCAGTGAATCGCAGTTGGGCGGCTACACCTTC. Translation gives CASSESQLGGYTF.